Each of the 3 T cell receptor beta chains below was sequenced from the same sample in a study of cytomegalovirus exposure and HLA in healthy donors. PCR was performed using 60 Vbeta and 13 Jbeta primers. Assay used: immunoSEQ multiplex PCR; TCRdb lists only in-frame clones, some missing. The data hold about 77,000 clones, with about three quarters observed a single time. What was sequenced was PBMCs. The source of these receptors is a middle-aged man in good health and CMV-seronegative.

The gene calls are TRBV18 and TRBJ2-1, with 7 bases that match TRBD2. This CDR3 has 14 residues. Germline trimming cut 3 bases from V and 9 bases from J; bases unmatched to any gene: 8. CDR1 KGHSH and CDR2 LQKENI come from the germline V gene. CDR3 sequence reads: CASSPGTTFGEQFF. The DNA of the CDR3 is TGTGCCAGCTCACCCGGGACTACCTTCGGTGAGCAGTTCTTC.

This clone was seen more than once but under ten times. The chain couples TRBV7-9 to TRBJ2-5; the D is unclear. Germline CDR1 is SEHNR and CDR2 is FQNEAQ (reference sequence). CDR3 length equals 14 residues. V lost 3 bases and J 2 bases, leaving 10 bases between the germline ends. For the CDR3, the DNA is TGTGCCAGCAGCTTTCAGACAACGCAAGAGACCCAGTACTTC. It yields the protein CASSFQTTQETQYF.

The chain links TRBV4-2 to TRBJ2-3; TRBD1 agrees at 8 bases. The germline gives CDR1 LGHNA, CDR2 YNFKEQ. This CDR3 has 19 amino acids. The junction had 15 bases not matched to a gene; V was cut back by 1 base and J by 3 bases. CDR3 nucleotide sequence: TGTGCCAGCAGCCAAGGGTCAGGGGGCGGAGGTTGGCCGACAGATACGCAGTATTTT. Translated, it gives CASSQGSGGGGWPTDTQYF.